This TCR beta chain was observed in a study of shared clonotypes between healthy human individuals. At the level of the study: CD4 naive and memory got three plates each, CD8 naive two, CD8 memory one.

Findings and limits, study-wide: Only blood samples were collected, and tissue repertoires likely differ.

CDR3 length: 15 amino acids. Trimming removed 9 bases from V and 1 base from J, with 16 bases in between. Germline V gene data show CDR1 as SNHLY and CDR2 as FYNNEI. Splitting of each subset's genomic DNA was done evenly across several immunoSEQ plates. Per the study methods: ImmunoSEQ supplied junction-only sequences lacking quality scores, so filtering was different. The repertoire was sequenced with immunoSEQ multiplex PCR; TCRdb's copy has only in-frame clones and lacks some. The V and J calls and clone size come from that table; D and trimming were worked out from the DNA. The repertoire holds roughly 1,600,000 clones, with approximately 98.5% as singletons. As to this clone: The target antigen is unknown.

Specimen: naive CD4+ T cells sorted from blood. The sample's subset: CD45RA+ positively selected. This receptor was taken from a man aged 25 to 40 in good health. The chain uses TRBV2 and TRBJ2-1; D possibly corresponds to TRBD2 (5 bases). The CDR3 spells CASTSEGTSYNEQFF. CDR3 nucleotide sequence: TGTGCCAGTACCTCAGAGGGCACATCCTACAATGAGCAGTTCTTC.